Each of the 32 T cell receptor beta chains below was sequenced from the same sample in a study of Ad26.COV2.S vaccination and SARS-CoV-2 variants. TCRdb keeps only in-frame clones here, not all; method: immunoSEQ multiplex PCR. The sample holds under 400,000 clones, around nine tenths seen once. Treatment: some 20 received Ad26.COV2.S at low or high dose, single or two shots; about 5 received placebo; per-sample allocation not given. Sampling was done on day 63 after the first vaccine or placebo injection. The input for sequencing was peripheral blood, taken in a trial of Ad26.COV2.S vaccine versus placebo. The origin of the receptors is a person between 18 and 65 years old who received the Ad26.COV2.S COVID-19 vaccine or a placebo.

The V gene is TRBV30, the J gene TRBJ1-1; TRBD1 matches at 7 bases. This CDR3 region has 11 residues. The J segment lost 3 bases and the V segment lost 5 bases, leaving 0 bases of the junction unmatched. CDR1 GTSNPN and CDR2 SVGIG come from the germline V gene (reference sequence). Here the CDR3 DNA reads TGTGCCTGGGGGACAGACACTGAAGCTTTCTTT. Protein product: CAWGTDTEAFF.

The rearrangement joins TRBV11-2 to TRBJ2-7, with 7 bases matching TRBD2. Losses at the gene ends were 5 bases for V and 7 bases for J; bases not matched to a gene: 11. Germline values: CDR1 SGHAT, CDR2 FQNNGV. The CDR3 is made up of 14 amino acids. The CDR3 sequence is CASSTTSQLREQYF. DNA for the CDR3: TGTGCCAGCAGCACGACTAGCCAGCTTAGAGAGCAGTACTTC.

This clone was picked up a small number of times. V is TRBV14 and J is TRBJ1-2; no clear D gene. V was cut by 0 bases and J by 8 bases, with 10 bases left in between. Germline CDR1 and CDR2: SGHDN and FVKESK. The CDR3 sequence is 13 residues long. The CDR3 DNA reads TGTGCCAGCAGCCAAGAGGCGACATACGGCTACACCTTC. It is translated as CASSQEATYGYTF.

V and J are TRBV7-9 and TRBJ2-1; D uncertain. Germline V lookup: CDR1 SEHNR, CDR2 FQNEAQ (reference sequence). This CDR3 spans 14 amino acids. Trimming took off 1 base at V and 6 bases at J, with 10 bases between the two ends. CDR3 amino acids: CASSLGSAPNEQFF. DNA of the CDR3: TGTGCCAGCAGCTTAGGTTCAGCACCCAATGAGCAGTTCTTC. Based on the CDR3 plus reference TRBV7-9 and TRBJ2-1, the full variable domain is DTGVSQNPRHKITKRGQNVTFRCDPISEHNRLYWYRQTLGQGPEFLTYFQNEAQLEKSRLLSDRFSAERPKGSFSTLEIQRTEQGDSAMYLCASSLGSAPNEQFFGPGTRLTVL.

This clone appeared once. The rearrangement uses TRBV4-1 and TRBJ2-3; 11 bases agree with TRBD2. Per the germline V gene, CDR1 is MGHRA and CDR2 is YSYEKL. The CDR3 length is 16 residues. Germline trimming cut 0 bases from V and 2 bases from J; bases unmatched to any gene: 1. CDR3 coding DNA: TGCGCCAGCAGCCAAGAGGGACTAGCGGCCACAGATACGCAGTATTTT. It specifies CASSQEGLAATDTQYF.

V gene TRBV4-1 combines with J gene TRBJ2-2; possible D gene TRBD2, 6 bases. The V and J ends lost 1 base and 3 bases respectively, with 12 bases between them. The CDR3 length is 16 residues. The V gene's germline CDR1 is MGHRA and CDR2 YSYEKL. This CDR3 reads CASSQVRLAYTGELFF. CDR3 DNA sequence: TGCGCCAGCAGCCAAGTCAGGCTAGCGTACACCGGGGAGCTGTTTTTT.

The chain links TRBV12-3 or TRBV12-4 to TRBJ2-6; no definite D call. The germline V and J ends were trimmed by 3 bases and 1 base, with 1 base remaining between them. This CDR3 spans 13 amino acids. Here the CDR3 reads CASSLSGANVLTF. The CDR3 DNA reads TGTGCCAGCAGTTTGTCTGGGGCCAACGTCCTGACTTTC.

J is TRBJ1-2 and V is TRBV6-1, with TRBD1 matching 10 bases. The CDR3 consists of 14 residues. Per the germline V gene, CDR1 is MNHNS and CDR2 is SASEGT. The ends lost 4 bases at V and 5 bases at J; junction bases unmatched: 4. The CDR3 DNA follows: TGTGCCAGCAGTGTGGACAGGGGGACTTATGGCTACACCTTC. Its protein product is CASSVDRGTYGYTF.

V usage is TRBV29-1 and J usage is TRBJ1-4, with 10 bases identical to TRBD1. The V gene end was trimmed by 3 bases and the J gene end by 10 bases; junction bases not matched to a gene: 8. Germline V CDR1 and CDR2: SQVTM, ANQGSEA. CDR3 size: 14 residues. Written as DNA, the CDR3 is TGCAGCGTTGAGGGACAGGGGACCGTTGGAAAACTGTTTTTT. Its protein is CSVEGQGTVGKLFF.

The chain carries TRBV20-1 and TRBJ1-1, with a weak D call TRBD1 (6 bases). Germline CDR1 is DFQATT and CDR2 is SNEGSKA (reference sequence). CDR3 length: 11 amino acids. V was clipped by 5 bases and J by 4 bases, with 8 bases between them. CDR3 region: CSAYRVTEAFF. DNA for the CDR3: TGCAGTGCTTACAGGGTCACTGAAGCTTTCTTT.

The chain joins TRBV30 to TRBJ1-4; 9 bases are a match to TRBD1. CDR1 GTSNPN and CDR2 SVGIG come from the germline V gene (reference sequence). The CDR3 is 15 residues long. J gave up 8 bases and V 0 bases, and 7 bases lay outside the gene matches. DNA of the CDR3: TGTGCCTGGAGTGTAGTGGGGACAGGGCGAGAAAAACTGTTTTTT. As protein: CAWSVVGTGREKLFF.

This clone was counted only a few times. In DNA form, the CDR3 reads TGTGCCAGTAGTCCCTCCCTGATTCTGACTGAAGCTTTCTTT. Protein: CASSPSLILTEAFF. This chain uses TRBV19 with TRBJ1-1; D gene unclear. V was clipped by 5 bases and J by 5 bases, with 15 bases between them. The germline gives CDR1 LNHDA, CDR2 SQIVND (reference sequence). The CDR3 spans 14 residues.

This clone was counted a single time. This chain connects TRBV6-5 to TRBJ2-1; D remains ambiguous. The CDR3 is 15 residues long. Germline V gene lookup returns CDR1 MNHEY and CDR2 SVGAGI. The V end lost 0 bases, the J end lost 10 bases, and 16 bases lay between the germline ends. The CDR3 reads CASSYSTPGRMEQFF. Here the CDR3 DNA reads TGTGCCAGCAGTTACTCGACGCCAGGCCGGATGGAGCAGTTCTTC.

The chain carries TRBV2 and TRBJ1-2; a weak D match, TRBD1 (5 bases). Germline CDR1 is SNHLY and CDR2 is FYNNEI. The germline V and J ends were trimmed by 8 bases and 4 bases, with 8 bases remaining between them. This CDR3 is 11 amino acids long. The CDR3 spells CASFGGYGYTF. The CDR3 nucleotides read TGTGCCAGCTTTGGGGGCTATGGCTACACCTTC.

The gene calls are TRBV4-2 and TRBJ2-5, with 14 bases lining up with TRBD2. The J segment lost 1 base and the V segment lost 4 bases, leaving 8 bases of the junction unmatched. The CDR3 totals 18 residues. Germline CDR1 reads LGHNA; CDR2 reads YNFKEQ. The chain's CDR3 is CASSPTGTSGGLQETQYF. The CDR3 DNA follows: TGTGCCAGCAGCCCAACCGGGACTAGCGGGGGCCTCCAAGAGACCCAGTACTTC.

The chain has TRBV9 and TRBJ2-2; D is perhaps TRBD1 or TRBD2 (5 bases each). The CDR3 extends over 13 amino acids. The germline CDR1 and CDR2 sequences are SGDLS and YYNGEE. Trimming took off 3 bases at V and 5 bases at J, with 8 bases between the two ends. CDR3: CASSERGTGELFF. The CDR3 nucleotides read TGTGCCAGCAGCGAGAGGGGTACCGGGGAGCTGTTTTTT. Filled out from reference TRBV9 and TRBJ2-2, the complete variable domain reads DSGVTQTPKHLITATGQRVTLRCSPRSGDLSVYWYQQSLDQGLQFLIQYYNGEERAKGNILERFSAQQFPDLHSELNLSSLELGDSALYFCASSERGTGELFFGEGSRLTVL.

The chain links TRBV15 to TRBJ1-1; D might be TRBD1 (5 bases). Deletions cut 0 bases from V and 1 base from J, with 12 bases between. CDR1 is LNHNV and CDR2 is YYDKDF in the germline V gene (reference sequence). The CDR3 is 16 residues long. The CDR3 spells CATSRDLRGGNTEAFF. The DNA of the CDR3 is TGTGCCACCAGCAGAGATCTAAGGGGCGGGAACACTGAAGCTTTCTTT.

The gene calls are TRBV4-1 and TRBJ1-6; 9 bases align to TRBD1. CDR3 length: 15 amino acids. Germline-derived CDR1 and CDR2 are MGHRA and YSYEKL. The J segment lost 7 bases and the V segment lost 1 base, leaving 2 bases of the junction unmatched. CDR3 in DNA: TGCGCCAGCAGCCAAGCGGACAGGGGAAATTCACCCCTCCACTTT. This encodes CASSQADRGNSPLHF.

The CDR3 DNA sequence: TGCGCCAGCAGCCAAGATAGGGTGGGGGCAGATACGCAGTATTTT. Translated, it gives CASSQDRVGADTQYF. The rearrangement uses TRBV4-3 and TRBJ2-3; D could derive from TRBD1 or TRBD2 (5 bases each). Germline lookup yields CDR1 LGHNA and CDR2 YSLEER. This CDR3 contains 15 residues. The ends were cut back, 0 bases at V and 4 bases at J, with 11 bases in the middle.

The chain joins TRBV5-1 to TRBJ2-2; D is unclear. The CDR3 spans 12 residues. V was cut by 2 bases and J by 7 bases, with 6 bases left in between. Germline values: CDR1 SGHRS, CDR2 YFSETQ. CDR3 DNA sequence: TGCGCCAGCAGCTTCGATGTCGGGGAGCTGTTTTTT. Translating it yields CASSFDVGELFF.

This chain uses TRBV6-6 with TRBJ1-4; weak D call: TRBD1 (6 bases). V was pared by 3 bases and J by 7 bases, with 12 bases between. Germline CDR1 MNHNY, CDR2 SVGAGI (reference sequence). The CDR3 loop spans 14 amino acids. The CDR3 loop reads CASSYGGASEKLFF. CDR3 DNA sequence: TGTGCCAGCAGTTATGGGGGGGCTTCTGAAAAACTGTTTTTT.

V is TRBV5-5 and J is TRBJ1-2, with TRBD1 matching over 11 bases. V lost 0 bases to trimming and J lost 7 bases; unmatched junction nucleotides: 5. Germline V gene data show CDR1 as SGHKS and CDR2 as YYEKEE (reference sequence). This CDR3 comprises 15 residues. The CDR3 DNA is TGTGCCAGCAGCTTGGCTGGGACAGGGGGTTTTGGCTACACCTTC. It is translated as CASSLAGTGGFGYTF.

The chain has TRBV12-3 or TRBV12-4 and TRBJ2-5; D is perhaps TRBD2 (6 bases). The germline V and J ends were trimmed by 7 bases and 4 bases, with 10 bases remaining between them. The CDR3 is made up of 12 amino acids. The chain's CDR3 is CASNGGGETQYF. The CDR3 nucleotides are TGTGCCAGCAACGGGGGTGGAGAGACCCAGTACTTC.

J is TRBJ1-6 and V is TRBV19; 7 bases are shared with TRBD1. The germline V gene has CDR1 LNHDA and CDR2 SQIVND (reference sequence). The CDR3 runs to 13 residues. V trimming: 8 bases; J trimming: 6 bases; junction bases outside the gene matches: 4. This chain's CDR3 is CASGDSFNSPLHF. The CDR3 nucleotides read TGTGCCAGTGGGGACAGTTTTAATTCACCCCTCCACTTT.

This clone has just one count. The rearrangement links TRBV5-1 to TRBJ1-5; a weak D match, TRBD1 (6 bases). With 6 bases removed from V and 4 bases from J, the gap between germline ends came to 17 bases. Germline V gene data show CDR1 as SGHRS and CDR2 as YFSETQ. This CDR3 has 15 residues. The CDR3 loop is CASNGDRRLNQPQHF. CDR3 bases: TGCGCCAGCAACGGCGACAGGCGCCTTAATCAGCCCCAGCATTTT.

This chain links TRBV7-2 with TRBJ2-3; TRBD2 aligns across 7 bases. The ends lost 6 bases at V and 3 bases at J; junction bases unmatched: 18. Germline CDR1 and CDR2: SGHTA and FQGNSA. This CDR3 has 18 amino acids. The DNA for the CDR3 is TGTGCCAGCAGGCACGGGACCGCTTGGGGGGGGGAGACAGATACGCAGTATTTT. Translation gives CASRHGTAWGGETDTQYF.

This clone was recorded only once. V gene TRBV30 combines with J gene TRBJ1-1, with D unresolved. Germline CDR1 and CDR2: GTSNPN and SVGIG (reference sequence). Deletions cut 0 bases from V and 7 bases from J, with 9 bases between. The CDR3 loop spans 12 amino acids. CDR3 nucleotide sequence: TGTGCCTGGAGTGTCGTCGGCCTTGAAGCTTTCTTT. Translating it yields CAWSVVGLEAFF. The full variable domain, its missing parts supplied by reference TRBV30 and TRBJ1-1, is SQTIHQWPATLVQPVGSPLSLECTVEGTSNPNLYWYRQAAGRGLQLLFYSVGIGQISSEVPQNLSASRPQDRQFILSSKKLLLSDSGFYLCAWSVVGLEAFFGQGTRLTVV.

The rearrangement joins TRBV2 to TRBJ1-1, with 8 bases fitting TRBD1. Germline values: CDR1 SNHLY, CDR2 FYNNEI. Losses at the gene ends were 3 bases for V and 5 bases for J; bases not matched to a gene: 5. This CDR3 comprises 14 residues. The CDR3 region has the DNA TGTGCCAGCAGTGAGGCAGGGGGCATTACTGAAGCTTTCTTT. It translates to CASSEAGGITEAFF. Supplemented by reference TRBV2 and TRBJ1-1, the full variable domain reads EPEVTQTPSHQVTQMGQEVILRCVPISNHLYFYWYRQILGQKVEFLVSFYNNEISEKSEIFDDQFSVERPDGSNFTLKIRSTKLEDSAMYFCASSEAGGITEAFFGQGTRLTVV.

V gene TRBV5-5 combines with J gene TRBJ1-1, with D perhaps matching TRBD1 (5 bases). Trimming pared 3 bases from V and 0 bases from J, leaving 9 bases between. Germline CDR1 is SGHKS and CDR2 is YYEKEE (reference sequence). The CDR3 spans 14 residues. The CDR3 DNA sequence: TGTGCCAGCAGCTGGGCACAGGTGAACACTGAAGCTTTCTTT. Its translation is CASSWAQVNTEAFF. Variable domain in full (rest from reference TRBV5-5 and TRBJ1-1): DAGVTQSPTHLIKTRGQQVTLRCSPISGHKSVSWYQQVLGQGPQFIFQYYEKEERGRGNFPDRFSARQFPNYSSELNVNALLLGDSALYLCASSWAQVNTEAFFGQGTRLTVV.

V and J are TRBV6-5 and TRBJ2-1; 7 bases are shared with TRBD1. V gave up 0 bases and J gave up 10 bases; unmatched junction bases: 6. CDR1 is MNHEY, CDR2 SVGAGI, per germline. This CDR3 comprises 14 residues. The chain's CDR3 is CASSYSQGVEEQFF. In nucleotides, the CDR3 is TGTGCCAGCAGTTACTCCCAGGGGGTTGAAGAGCAGTTCTTC.

The rearrangement links TRBV9 to TRBJ2-2; D unresolved. This CDR3 contains 12 residues. Between the trimmed V and J ends, which lost 4 bases and 4 bases, there was a span of 5 bases. Per the germline V gene, CDR1 is SGDLS and CDR2 is YYNGEE. The CDR3 reads CASSLFTGELFF. CDR3 in DNA: TGTGCCAGCAGCTTATTCACCGGGGAGCTGTTTTTT.

V gene TRBV4-1 combines with J gene TRBJ2-7; 9 nucleotides agree with TRBD1. In germline, CDR1 is MGHRA, CDR2 YSYEKL. V gave up 4 bases and J gave up 1 base; unmatched junction bases: 8. This CDR3 spans 16 amino acids. The CDR3 sequence: CASSPTGTGLSYEQYF. The CDR3 nucleotides are TGCGCCAGCAGCCCAACCGGGACAGGGCTATCCTACGAGCAGTACTTC.